The 21 T cell receptor beta chains below all came from one sample that was sequenced in a study of cytomegalovirus exposure and HLA in healthy donors. Assay: immunoSEQ multiplex PCR; the TCRdb copy retains only in-frame clones and omits some. The sample includes some 74,000 clones, approximately 93% of them seen just once. Sequenced material: PBMCs. The receptors were gathered from a woman aged 25 to 45 in good health and CMV-seronegative.

The chain is built from TRBV7-9 and TRBJ1-4; the match to TRBD1 covers 7 bases. V gave up 4 bases and J gave up 3 bases; unmatched junction bases: 5. The CDR3 covers 15 residues. Germline assignment: CDR1 SEHNR and CDR2 FQNEAQ (reference sequence). CDR3 in amino acids: CASSSSQGANEKLFF. CDR3 DNA sequence: TGTGCCAGCAGCTCTTCCCAGGGGGCTAATGAAAAACTGTTTTTT.

This sequence joins TRBV6-5 and TRBJ2-2; TRBD2 is a possible D gene (5 bases). The CDR3 contains 15 residues. The germline V and J ends were trimmed by 5 bases and 2 bases, with 12 bases remaining between them. CDR1 is MNHEY, CDR2 SVGAGI, per germline. The CDR3 here is CASSGPGINTGELFF. DNA of the CDR3: TGTGCCAGCAGTGGTCCGGGGATAAACACCGGGGAGCTGTTTTTT.

This chain uses TRBV14 with TRBJ2-7; no firm D call. CDR3 length: 15 amino acids. Trimming cost V 0 bases and J 7 bases, with 16 bases left between them. Germline assignment: CDR1 SGHDN and CDR2 FVKESK. The CDR3 sequence: CASSQDSASPREQYF. DNA of the CDR3: TGTGCCAGCAGCCAAGATTCCGCCTCCCCCAGGGAGCAGTACTTC.

V gene TRBV7-9 combines with J gene TRBJ1-5, with D hard to call. The CDR3 consists of 14 residues. CDR1 is SEHNR, CDR2 FQNEAQ, per germline (reference sequence). V lost 3 bases to trimming and J lost 0 bases, with 6 bases between them. CDR3 loop: CASSLAGSNQPQHF. CDR3 sequence (DNA): TGTGCCAGCAGCTTGGCGGGTAGCAATCAGCCCCAGCATTTT. The full variable domain, in which reference TRBV7-9 and TRBJ1-5 provide the parts outside the CDR3, is DTGVSQNPRHKITKRGQNVTFRCDPISEHNRLYWYRQTLGQGPEFLTYFQNEAQLEKSRLLSDRFSAERPKGSFSTLEIQRTEQGDSAMYLCASSLAGSNQPQHFGDGTRLSIL.

This chain uses TRBV6-5 with TRBJ2-7; D gene unclear. Germline V gene sequence: CDR1 MNHEY, CDR2 SVGAGI. The CDR3 extends over 14 amino acids. Trimming pared 6 bases from V and 2 bases from J, leaving 14 bases between. For the CDR3, the DNA is TGTGCCAGCAGCCGCCCGAAGCCCCCCTACGAGCAGTACTTC. This encodes CASSRPKPPYEQYF.

The genes are TRBV11-1 and TRBJ1-1; TRBD1 agrees at 7 bases. In germline, CDR1 is SGHAT, CDR2 FQDESV (reference sequence). This CDR3 has 14 amino acids. The J segment lost 1 base and the V segment lost 4 bases, leaving 3 bases of the junction unmatched. In DNA, the CDR3 is TGTGCCAGCAGCTGGAGGACAGGGAACACTGAAGCTTTCTTT. Protein sequence: CASSWRTGNTEAFF.

This chain uses TRBV18 with TRBJ1-1, with 11 bases aligning to TRBD1. The CDR3 runs to 16 residues. V was pared by 3 bases and J by 5 bases, with 8 bases of the junction left unmatched. Germline-derived CDR1 and CDR2 are KGHSH and LQKENI. CDR3 coding DNA: TGTGCCAGCTCACCTCGGACAGGGGGCTCGGAGACTGAAGCTTTCTTT. The encoded protein is CASSPRTGGSETEAFF.

The genes are TRBV29-1 and TRBJ2-5; 7 nucleotides agree with TRBD1. The germline gives CDR1 SQVTM, CDR2 ANQGSEA. This CDR3 contains 13 residues. With 7 bases clipped from V and 1 base from J, the junction kept 6 bases outside the gene matches. The CDR3 DNA reads as TGCAGCGCCCAGACAGGGCTCCAAGAGACCCAGTACTTC. Encoded protein: CSAQTGLQETQYF.

The CDR3 DNA reads TGTGCCAGCACCTACGGACAGGGAAGAACTGAAGCTTTCTTT. It translates to CASTYGQGRTEAFF. J is TRBJ1-1 and V is TRBV6-5, with 8 nucleotides matching TRBD1. The length of the CDR3 is 14 residues. V shed 7 bases and J 5 bases; nucleotides not matched to a gene: 9. Germline values: CDR1 MNHEY, CDR2 SVGAGI.

J is TRBJ2-7 and V is TRBV27; 9 bases map to TRBD2. CDR3 length: 14 residues. V lost 8 bases, J lost 4 bases, and 9 bases stayed unmatched. Germline V gives CDR1 MNHEY, CDR2 SMNVEV (reference sequence). The CDR3 protein is CASAGLATLYEQYF. CDR3 DNA: TGTGCCAGCGCCGGACTAGCGACCCTGTACGAGCAGTACTTC.

This clone was seen once. The chain combines TRBV6-5 with TRBJ2-1, with 7 bases that match TRBD2. Germline V lookup: CDR1 MNHEY, CDR2 SVGAGI. V lost 1 base and J lost 3; bases outside the gene matches: 6. CDR3 length: 16 amino acids. The CDR3 DNA follows: TGTGCCAGCAGTTACTTCGGGGGGTCAGGCTACAATGAGCAGTTCTTC. It codes for CASSYFGGSGYNEQFF.

The V gene is TRBV30, the J gene TRBJ2-3; 13 nucleotides agree with TRBD2. Germline V gives CDR1 GTSNPN, CDR2 SVGIG (reference sequence). J gave up 4 bases and V 2 bases, and 3 bases lay outside the gene matches. This CDR3 is built from 15 residues. For the CDR3, the DNA is TGTGCCTGGAGTCTAACTAGCGGGAGGGCAGATACGCAGTATTTT. Translated, it gives CAWSLTSGRADTQYF. Combining the CDR3 with reference TRBV30 and TRBJ2-3 gives the whole variable domain SQTIHQWPATLVQPVGSPLSLECTVEGTSNPNLYWYRQAAGRGLQLLFYSVGIGQISSEVPQNLSASRPQDRQFILSSKKLLLSDSGFYLCAWSLTSGRADTQYFGPGTRLTVL.

The V and J genes are TRBV7-9 and TRBJ2-2, with 9 bases identical to TRBD2. There are 18 residues in the CDR3. Germline V gene sequence: CDR1 SEHNR, CDR2 FQNEAQ (reference sequence). J was trimmed by 4 bases and V by 4 bases; bases with no gene match: 13. The CDR3 sequence: CASSSRMVAGEGTGELFF. CDR3 in DNA: TGTGCCAGCAGCTCCCGGATGGTAGCGGGAGAGGGCACCGGGGAGCTGTTTTTT.

The chain couples TRBV19 to TRBJ1-6; a possible D gene is TRBD1 (5 bases). V dropped 4 bases and J dropped 8 bases, with 9 bases sitting between them. This CDR3 is 13 amino acids long. CDR1 and CDR2 from the germline V gene are LNHDA and SQIVND (reference sequence). Written as DNA, the CDR3 is TGTGCCAGTAGTACTGTGACAGATTCACCCCTCCACTTT. Its protein is CASSTVTDSPLHF.

The chain links TRBV4-2 to TRBJ1-2; weak D call: TRBD1 (6 bases). CDR1 LGHNA and CDR2 YNFKEQ come from the germline V gene. Trimming removed 0 bases from V and 8 bases from J, with 13 bases in between. The CDR3 is 14 residues long. CDR3 coding DNA: TGTGCCAGCAGCCAAGAGTCAGGGGCCTGGGGCTACACCTTC. This codes for CASSQESGAWGYTF.

V usage is TRBV6-1 and J usage is TRBJ2-3, with TRBD2 matching over 11 bases. This CDR3 spans 16 amino acids. Losses at the gene ends were 2 bases for V and 4 bases for J; bases not matched to a gene: 5. Germline CDR1 and CDR2: MNHNS and SASEGT. The CDR3 coding sequence is TGTGCCAGCAGTGAATCTAGCGGGAGGTACTCAGATACGCAGTATTTT. It encodes CASSESSGRYSDTQYF.

This chain uses TRBV5-1 with TRBJ2-3; 12 bases are shared with TRBD2. The CDR3 extends over 17 amino acids. CDR1 and CDR2 (germline): SGHRS, YFSETQ. The V and J ends lost 1 base and 4 bases, in that order; junction bases with no gene match: 7. CDR3 DNA: TGCGCCAGCAGCTTGTCGGCTAGCGGGAGGGGAGCAGATACGCAGTATTTT. Translated, it gives CASSLSASGRGADTQYF. Drawing the rest from reference TRBV5-1 and TRBJ2-3, the complete variable domain is KAGVTQTPRYLIKTRGQQVTLSCSPISGHRSVSWYQQTPGQGLQFLFEYFSETQRNKGNFPGRFSGRQFSNSRSEMNVSTLELGDSALYLCASSLSASGRGADTQYFGPGTRLTVL.

This chain uses TRBV4-2 with TRBJ2-7, with D perhaps matching TRBD1 (5 bases). Germline V gene data show CDR1 as LGHNA and CDR2 as YNFKEQ. There are 14 residues in the CDR3. The V end lost 5 bases, the J end lost 7 bases, and 18 bases lay between the germline ends. The CDR3 DNA is TGTGCCAGCAGCTCACCCCCCGCAGGGCGGGAGCAGTACTTC. This sequence encodes CASSSPPAGREQYF.

This sequence joins TRBV7-9 and TRBJ2-3; possibly TRBD1 for D (6 bases). Germline V gene lookup returns CDR1 SEHNR and CDR2 FQNEAQ (reference sequence). The CDR3 is made up of 16 amino acids. The V end was cut by 3 bases, the J end by 6 bases, with 19 bases between. The chain's CDR3 is CASSFTGSALMDTQYF. The CDR3 DNA is TGTGCCAGCAGCTTTACAGGGAGCGCACTGATGGATACGCAGTATTTT.

Notes on this clone: The junction shows a germline mismatch at one end, possibly a read error. The V gene is TRBV7-9, the J gene TRBJ2-5; TRBD2 matches at 12 bases. Per germline, CDR1 SEHNR and CDR2 FQNEAQ (reference sequence). The CDR3 covers 15 residues. CDR3 protein: CASSLAGGRQETQYF. CDR3 DNA sequence: TGTGCCAGCAGCCTAGCGGGGGGGCGCCAAGAGACCCAGTACTTC.

The CDR3 loop is CASSLDRVVSEQFF. The CDR3, as DNA: TGTGCCAGTAGCCTCGACAGGGTTGTTAGTGAGCAGTTCTTC. The gene calls are TRBV19 and TRBJ2-1; TRBD1 aligns across 7 bases. The CDR3 totals 14 residues. Germline CDR1 and CDR2: LNHDA and SQIVND (reference sequence). V lost 6 bases to trimming and J lost 9 bases; unmatched junction nucleotides: 11.